The rows below give T cell receptor beta chains drawn from one sample of a study of OX40 agonist ivuxolimab in advanced cancers. Assay: immunoSEQ multiplex PCR; the TCRdb copy retains only in-frame clones and omits some. Counted here are roughly 68,000 clones, 75% to 85% occurring once; the ten biggest clones make up 1.4%. This specimen consisted of CD4+ or CD8+ T cells sorted from blood, obtained in a trial of the OX40 agonist ivuxolimab. The receptors originated from an adult with an advanced solid tumor such as melanoma, head and neck, liver or kidney cancer. Both conserved end residues are part of each CDR3. A D gene is named only where the DNA matches it firmly. Clone size is shown for a subset of rows, as once, few, many or a class of expanded clone.

TRBV6-4	few	TRBD2	TRBJ2-1	TGTGCCAGCAGTCTTCTAGCGGGGGCTAAGGATGAGCAGTTCTTC	CASSLLAGAKDEQFF
TRBV10-3	NA	TRBD1	TRBJ1-1	TGTGCCATCAGTGAGTCAAGGGGGCGCGTGAACACTGAAGCTTTCTTT	CAISESRGRVNTEAFF
TRBV10-2	NA	NA	TRBJ2-1	TGCGCCAGCAGAGAAGGGCGGGGGCCTCACAATGAGCAGTTCTTC	CASREGRGPHNEQFF
TRBV6-5	NA	NA	TRBJ1-4	TGTGCCAGCAGGAAACAGGGAGGAGATGAAAAACTGTTTTTT	CASRKQGGDEKLFF
TRBV5-1	NA	NA	TRBJ1-2	TGCGCCAGCAGCTTGGAAGACTATGGCTACACCTTC	CASSLEDYGYTF
TRBV5-6	NA	TRBD1	TRBJ2-5	TGTGCCAGCAGCTGGGACAGGGGGCATGAGACCCAGTACTTC	CASSWDRGHETQYF
TRBV6-5	NA	NA	TRBJ1-4	TGTGCCAGCCGGCCAGGACGGAATAATGAAAAACTGTTTTTT	CASRPGRNNEKLFF
TRBV2	few	TRBD2	TRBJ2-3	TGTGCCAGCAGTGAACCGGGACTAGCGGGGGGCACAGATACGCAGTATTTT	CASSEPGLAGGTDTQYF
TRBV5-6	NA	TRBD1	TRBJ1-2	TGTGCCAGCAGCCTAGGGACAGCGGGGATCTATGGCTACACCTTC	CASSLGTAGIYGYTF
TRBV11-2	NA	TRBD2	TRBJ2-3	TGTGCCAGCAGCGCCGAGGGGCGGGGGGTCCTCACCACCGATACGCAGTATTTT	CASSAEGRGVLTTDTQYF
TRBV19	NA	TRBD1	TRBJ2-3	TGTGCCAGTAGTATACCAGGGGGCCTACAGGGGGCTAATACGCAGTATTTT	CASSIPGGLQGANTQYF
TRBV6-5	NA	NA	TRBJ1-5	TGTGCCAGCAGTTACGGGGGGTCAGGCAATCAGCCCCAGCATTTT	CASSYGGSGNQPQHF
TRBV28	NA	TRBD1	TRBJ1-6	TGTGCCAGCAGCCGCGCGGACAGGGAATATAATTCACCCCTCCACTTT	CASSRADREYNSPLHF
TRBV15	NA	TRBD1	TRBJ2-3	TGTGCCACCGCGGCCGGGACAGGAGTTAGCACAGATACGCAGTATTTT	CATAAGTGVSTDTQYF
TRBV9	few	NA	TRBJ2-3	TGTGCCAGCAGCGTAGCTGCGGGCTCTAGCACAGATACGCAGTATTTT	CASSVAAGSSTDTQYF